The clone carrying this T cell receptor beta chain was detected ten times or more. Its antigen is not known. The germline V gene encodes CDR1 SGHVS and CDR2 FQNEAQ. V shed 1 base and J shed 6 bases, with 10 bases lying between them. CDR3 length: 15 amino acids. Molecular barcoded adaptors covering alpha/delta and beta/gamma chains were used on roughly 400 ng RNA. TCRdb re-called the reads through MiXCR, storing one row per CDR3 protein. The table records approximately 43,000 distinct CDR3 sequences, roughly 13% of them present only once. The data were taken from a study of read filtering for tumor transcriptome and immune sequencing. Points from the study as a whole: Single-read clonotypes: about 81.9% of IR-seq clonotypes (about 4% of reads), about 75% of RNA-seq clonotypes (roughly 45% of reads).

The sequence derives from a donor older than 35 with multiple myeloma. The V and J genes are TRBV7-8 and TRBJ1-6; tentatively, D is TRBD1 (5 bases). Specimen: a population of CD138-negative cells sorted from bone marrow. The CDR3 DNA is TGTGCCAGCAGCTTAGTCGGGCAGGGTAATTCACCCCTCCACTTT. Translating it yields CASSLVGQGNSPLHF. Variable domain in full (rest from reference TRBV7-8 and TRBJ1-6): GAGVSQSPRYKVAKRGQDVALRCDPISGHVSLFWYQQALGQGPEFLTYFQNEAQLDKSGLPSDRFFAERPEGSVSTLKIQRTQQEDSAVYLCASSLVGQGNSPLHFGNGTRLTVT.